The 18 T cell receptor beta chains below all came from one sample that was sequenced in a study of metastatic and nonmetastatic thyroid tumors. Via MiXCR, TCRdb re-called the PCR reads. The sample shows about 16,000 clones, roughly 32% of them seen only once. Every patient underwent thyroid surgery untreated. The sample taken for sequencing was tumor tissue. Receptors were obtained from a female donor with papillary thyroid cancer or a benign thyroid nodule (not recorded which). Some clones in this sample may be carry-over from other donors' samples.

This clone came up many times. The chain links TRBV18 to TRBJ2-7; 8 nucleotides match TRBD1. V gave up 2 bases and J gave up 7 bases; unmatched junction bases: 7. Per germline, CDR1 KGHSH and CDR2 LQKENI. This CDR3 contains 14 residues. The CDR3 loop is CASSPSGQGREQYF. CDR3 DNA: TGTGCCAGCTCACCAAGCGGACAGGGAAGGGAGCAGTACTTC.

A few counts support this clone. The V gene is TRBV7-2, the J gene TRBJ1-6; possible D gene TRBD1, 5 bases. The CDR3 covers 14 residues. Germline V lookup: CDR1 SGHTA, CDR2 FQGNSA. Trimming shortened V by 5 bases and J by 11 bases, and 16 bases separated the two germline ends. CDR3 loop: CASSQAGELTPLHF. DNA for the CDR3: TGTGCCAGCAGCCAAGCGGGGGAATTAACACCCCTCCACTTT.

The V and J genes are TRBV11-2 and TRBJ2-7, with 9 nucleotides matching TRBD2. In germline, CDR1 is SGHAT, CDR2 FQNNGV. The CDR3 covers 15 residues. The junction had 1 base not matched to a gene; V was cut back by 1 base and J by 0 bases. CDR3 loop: CASSLVLAGSYEQYF. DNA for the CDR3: TGTGCCAGCAGCTTAGTACTAGCGGGCTCCTACGAGCAGTACTTC.

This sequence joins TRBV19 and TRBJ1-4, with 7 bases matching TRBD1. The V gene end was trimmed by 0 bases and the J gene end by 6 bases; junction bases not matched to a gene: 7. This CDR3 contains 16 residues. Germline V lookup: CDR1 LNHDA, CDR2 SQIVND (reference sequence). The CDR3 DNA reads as TGTGCCAGTAGTATAGACGTGACAGGGAGAGATGAAAAACTGTTTTTT. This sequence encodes CASSIDVTGRDEKLFF.

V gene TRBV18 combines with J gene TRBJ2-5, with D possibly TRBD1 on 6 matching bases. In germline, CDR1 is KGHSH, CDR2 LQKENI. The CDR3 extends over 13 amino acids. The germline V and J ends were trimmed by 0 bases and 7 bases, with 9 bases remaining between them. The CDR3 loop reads CASSPPSDRTQYF. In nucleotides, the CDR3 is TGTGCCAGCTCACCACCCTCGGACAGGACCCAGTACTTC.

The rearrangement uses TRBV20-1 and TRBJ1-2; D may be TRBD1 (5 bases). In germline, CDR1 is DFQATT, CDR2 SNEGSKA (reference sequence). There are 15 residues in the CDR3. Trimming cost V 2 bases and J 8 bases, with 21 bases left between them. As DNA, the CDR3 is TGCAGTGCTAGAACGCCTGCAGGGAGAGGCTACGGCTACACCTTC. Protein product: CSARTPAGRGYGYTF.

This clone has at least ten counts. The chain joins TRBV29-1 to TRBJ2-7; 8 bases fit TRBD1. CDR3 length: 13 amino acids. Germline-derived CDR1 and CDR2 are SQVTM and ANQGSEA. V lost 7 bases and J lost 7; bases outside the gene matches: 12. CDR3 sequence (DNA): TGCAGCGCTCAGGACAGGGCCGGAGGGGAGCAGTACTTC. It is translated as CSAQDRAGGEQYF.

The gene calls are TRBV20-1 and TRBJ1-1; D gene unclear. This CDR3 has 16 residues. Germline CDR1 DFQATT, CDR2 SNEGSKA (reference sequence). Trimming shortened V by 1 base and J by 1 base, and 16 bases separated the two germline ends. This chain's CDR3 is CSARVGEEHGNTEAFF. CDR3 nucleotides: TGCAGTGCTAGAGTCGGGGAGGAACATGGGAACACTGAAGCTTTCTTT.

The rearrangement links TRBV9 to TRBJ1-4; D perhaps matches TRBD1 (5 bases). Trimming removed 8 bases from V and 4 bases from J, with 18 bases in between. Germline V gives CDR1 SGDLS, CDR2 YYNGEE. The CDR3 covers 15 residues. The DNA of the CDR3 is TGTGCCAGAAGTTGGCGGGGGGGTGGTAATGAAAAACTGTTTTTT. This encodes CARSWRGGGNEKLFF.

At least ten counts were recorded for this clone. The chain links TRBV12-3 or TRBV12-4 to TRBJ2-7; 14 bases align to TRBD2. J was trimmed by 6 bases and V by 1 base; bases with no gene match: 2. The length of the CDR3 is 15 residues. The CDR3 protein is CASSLGLAGGREQYF. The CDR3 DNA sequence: TGTGCCAGCAGTTTAGGACTAGCGGGGGGGCGCGAGCAGTACTTC.

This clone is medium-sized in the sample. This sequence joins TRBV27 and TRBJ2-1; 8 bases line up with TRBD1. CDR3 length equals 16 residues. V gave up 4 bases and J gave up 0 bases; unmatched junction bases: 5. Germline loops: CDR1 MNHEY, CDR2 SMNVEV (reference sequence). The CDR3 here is CASSSRQGLSYNEQFF. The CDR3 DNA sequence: TGTGCCAGCAGTTCAAGACAGGGGCTCTCCTACAATGAGCAGTTCTTC.

CDR3: CSATPSGLTYEQYF. The CDR3 DNA sequence: TGCAGTGCCACCCCTAGCGGGTTAACCTACGAGCAGTACTTC. The J gene is TRBJ2-7, the V gene TRBV20-1; 8 bases are a match to TRBD2. Germline lookup yields CDR1 DFQATT and CDR2 SNEGSKA (reference sequence). This CDR3 spans 14 amino acids. The V segment lost 6 bases and the J segment 2 bases; nucleotides outside the gene matches: 9.

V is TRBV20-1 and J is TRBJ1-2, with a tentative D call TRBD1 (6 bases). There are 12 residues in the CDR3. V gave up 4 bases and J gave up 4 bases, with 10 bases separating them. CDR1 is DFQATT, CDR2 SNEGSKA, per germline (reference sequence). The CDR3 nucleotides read TGCAGTGCTAAACAGGGTACCTATGGCTACACCTTC. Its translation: CSAKQGTYGYTF.

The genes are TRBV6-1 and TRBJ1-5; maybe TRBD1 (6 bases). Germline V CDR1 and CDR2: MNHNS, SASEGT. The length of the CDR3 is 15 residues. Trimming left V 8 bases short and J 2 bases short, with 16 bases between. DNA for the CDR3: TGTGCCAGCGGCCACAGGGCTCGGGGCAATCAGCCCCAGCATTTT. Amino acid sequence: CASGHRARGNQPQHF.

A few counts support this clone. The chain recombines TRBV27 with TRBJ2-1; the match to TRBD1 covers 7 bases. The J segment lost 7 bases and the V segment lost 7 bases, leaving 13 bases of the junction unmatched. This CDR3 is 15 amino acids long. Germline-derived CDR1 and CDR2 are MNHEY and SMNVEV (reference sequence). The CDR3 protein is CASTALTGSGNEQFF. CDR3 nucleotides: TGTGCCAGCACCGCCCTGACAGGGAGTGGGAATGAGCAGTTCTTC.

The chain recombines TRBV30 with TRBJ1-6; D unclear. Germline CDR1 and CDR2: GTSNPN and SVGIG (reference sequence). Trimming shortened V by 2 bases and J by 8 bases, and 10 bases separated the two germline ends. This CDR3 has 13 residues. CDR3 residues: CAWSPQDDSPLHF. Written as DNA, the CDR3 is TGTGCCTGGAGTCCCCAGGACGATTCACCCCTCCACTTT.

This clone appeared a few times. The CDR3 coding sequence is TGTGCCACCAGCAGAGAAGGTGACAGTGCAGAGACCCAGTACTTC. It encodes CATSREGDSAETQYF. The V and J genes are TRBV15 and TRBJ2-5; possible D gene TRBD1, 5 bases. Deletions cut 0 bases from V and 4 bases from J, with 12 bases between. The CDR3 contains 15 residues. Per the germline V gene, CDR1 is LNHNV and CDR2 is YYDKDF (reference sequence). The complete variable domain, with remaining parts taken from reference TRBV15 and TRBJ2-5, reads DAMVIQNPRYQVTQFGKPVTLSCSQTLNHNVMYWYQQKSSQAPKLLFHYYDKDFNNEADTPDNFQSRRPNTSFCFLDIRSPGLGDTAMYLCATSREGDSAETQYFGPGTRLLVL.

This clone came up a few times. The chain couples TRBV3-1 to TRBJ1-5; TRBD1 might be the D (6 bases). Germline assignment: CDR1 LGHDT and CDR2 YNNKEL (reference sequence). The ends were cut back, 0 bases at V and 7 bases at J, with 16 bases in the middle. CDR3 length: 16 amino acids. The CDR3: CASSQDASGDRQPQHF. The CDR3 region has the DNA TGTGCCAGCAGCCAAGATGCGTCAGGGGATAGGCAGCCCCAGCATTTT. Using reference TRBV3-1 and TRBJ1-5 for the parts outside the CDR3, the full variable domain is DTAVSQTPKYLVTQMGNDKSIKCEQNLGHDTMYWYKQDSKKFLKIMFSYNNKELIINETVPNRFSPKSPDKAHLNLHINSLELGDSAVYFCASSQDASGDRQPQHFGDGTRLSIL.